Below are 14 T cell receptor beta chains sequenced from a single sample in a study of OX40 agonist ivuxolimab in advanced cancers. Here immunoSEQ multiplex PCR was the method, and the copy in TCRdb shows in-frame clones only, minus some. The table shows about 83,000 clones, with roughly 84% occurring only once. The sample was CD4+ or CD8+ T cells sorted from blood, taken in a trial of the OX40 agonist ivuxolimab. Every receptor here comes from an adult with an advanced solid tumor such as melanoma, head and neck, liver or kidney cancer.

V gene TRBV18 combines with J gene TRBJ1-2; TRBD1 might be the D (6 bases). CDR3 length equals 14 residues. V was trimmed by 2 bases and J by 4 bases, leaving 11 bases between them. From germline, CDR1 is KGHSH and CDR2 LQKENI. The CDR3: CASSPVTGTYGYTF. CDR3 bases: TGTGCCAGCTCACCAGTGACAGGCACCTATGGCTACACCTTC.

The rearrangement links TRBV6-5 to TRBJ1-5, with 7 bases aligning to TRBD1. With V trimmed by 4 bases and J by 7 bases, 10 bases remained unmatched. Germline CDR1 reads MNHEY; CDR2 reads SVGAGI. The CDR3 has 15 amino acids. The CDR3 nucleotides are TGTGCCAGCAGTTCCCACAGGGGAGGTAACCAGCCCCAGCATTTT. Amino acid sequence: CASSSHRGGNQPQHF.

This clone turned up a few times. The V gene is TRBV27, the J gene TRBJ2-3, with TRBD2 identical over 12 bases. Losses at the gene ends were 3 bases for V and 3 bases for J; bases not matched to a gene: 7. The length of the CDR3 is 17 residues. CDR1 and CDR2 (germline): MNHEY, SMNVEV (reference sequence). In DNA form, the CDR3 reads TGTGCCAGCAGTTTCGTACTAGCGGGGGGTATGACAGATACGCAGTATTTT. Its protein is CASSFVLAGGMTDTQYF.

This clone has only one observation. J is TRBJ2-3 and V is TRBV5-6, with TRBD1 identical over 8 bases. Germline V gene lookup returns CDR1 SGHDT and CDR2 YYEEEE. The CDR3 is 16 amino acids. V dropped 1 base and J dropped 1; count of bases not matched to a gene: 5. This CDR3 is CASSLFQTGGTDTQYF. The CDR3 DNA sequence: TGTGCCAGCAGCTTGTTTCAGACAGGGGGCACAGATACGCAGTATTTT.

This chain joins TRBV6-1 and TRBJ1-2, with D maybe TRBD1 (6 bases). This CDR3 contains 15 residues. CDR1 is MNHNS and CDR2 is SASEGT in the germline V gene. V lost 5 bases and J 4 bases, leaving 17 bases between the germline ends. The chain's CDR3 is CASSIRDQGSYGYTF. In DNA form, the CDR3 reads TGTGCCAGCAGTATCCGGGATCAGGGGTCCTATGGCTACACCTTC.

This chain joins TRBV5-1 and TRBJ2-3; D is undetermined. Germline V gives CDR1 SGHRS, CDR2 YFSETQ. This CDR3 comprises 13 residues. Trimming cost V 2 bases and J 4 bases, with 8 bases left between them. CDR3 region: CASSLPGADTQYF. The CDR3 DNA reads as TGCGCCAGCAGCTTACCGGGCGCAGATACGCAGTATTTT.

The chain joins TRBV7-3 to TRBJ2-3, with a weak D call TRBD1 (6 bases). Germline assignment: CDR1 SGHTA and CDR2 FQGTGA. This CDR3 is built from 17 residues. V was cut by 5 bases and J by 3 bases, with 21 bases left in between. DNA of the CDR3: TGTGCCAGCAGCCGGCAGGGGAGCTCCCTCCGGACAGATACGCAGTATTTT. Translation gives CASSRQGSSLRTDTQYF.

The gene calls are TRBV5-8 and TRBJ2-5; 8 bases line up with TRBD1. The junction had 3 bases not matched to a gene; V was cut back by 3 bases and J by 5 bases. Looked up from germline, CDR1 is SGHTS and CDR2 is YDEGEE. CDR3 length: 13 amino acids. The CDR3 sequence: CASSSDRAETQYF. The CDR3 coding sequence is TGTGCCAGCAGCTCGGACAGGGCGGAGACCCAGTACTTC.

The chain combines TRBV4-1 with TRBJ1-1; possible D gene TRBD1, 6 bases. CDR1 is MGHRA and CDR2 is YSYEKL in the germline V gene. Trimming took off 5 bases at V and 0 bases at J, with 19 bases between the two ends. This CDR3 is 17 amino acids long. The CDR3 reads CASSSLRDNLVNTEAFF. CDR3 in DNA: TGCGCCAGCAGCTCACTCCGGGACAACCTTGTGAACACTGAAGCTTTCTTT.

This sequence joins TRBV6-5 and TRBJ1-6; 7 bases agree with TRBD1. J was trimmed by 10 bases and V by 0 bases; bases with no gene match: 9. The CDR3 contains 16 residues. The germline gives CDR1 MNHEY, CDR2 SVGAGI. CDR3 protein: CASSYSKTGLNSPLHF. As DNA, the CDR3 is TGTGCCAGCAGTTACTCGAAGACAGGGCTCAACTCACCCCTCCACTTT.

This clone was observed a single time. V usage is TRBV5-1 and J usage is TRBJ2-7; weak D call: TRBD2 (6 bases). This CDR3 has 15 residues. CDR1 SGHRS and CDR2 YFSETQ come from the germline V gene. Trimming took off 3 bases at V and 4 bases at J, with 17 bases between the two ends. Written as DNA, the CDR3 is TGCGCCAGCAGCTCCCCAGAAGCGGGCGATTACGAGCAGTACTTC. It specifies CASSSPEAGDYEQYF.

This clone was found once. The chain's CDR3 is CASSVGPGGGDEQYF. Here the CDR3 DNA reads TGTGCCAGCAGCGTAGGCCCCGGGGGGGGCGACGAGCAGTACTTC. The chain has TRBV9 and TRBJ2-5; 8 nucleotides agree with TRBD2. With the DNA end fitting TRBJ2-7 better, the J assignment may be wrong. This CDR3 region has 15 residues. Germline assignment: CDR1 SGDLS and CDR2 YYNGEE.

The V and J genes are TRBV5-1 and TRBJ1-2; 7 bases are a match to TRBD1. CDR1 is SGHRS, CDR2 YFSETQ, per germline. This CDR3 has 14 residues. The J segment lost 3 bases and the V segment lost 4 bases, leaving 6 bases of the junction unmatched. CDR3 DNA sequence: TGCGCCAGCAGCGAGTACAGGGGAGACTATGGCTACACCTTC. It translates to CASSEYRGDYGYTF.

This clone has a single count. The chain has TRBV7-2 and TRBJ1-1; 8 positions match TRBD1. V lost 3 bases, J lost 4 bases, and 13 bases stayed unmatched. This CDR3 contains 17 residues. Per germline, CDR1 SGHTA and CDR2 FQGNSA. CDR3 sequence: CASSFTYSDRGGTEAFF. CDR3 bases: TGTGCCAGCAGCTTTACGTATAGCGACAGGGGTGGCACTGAAGCTTTCTTT.